This TCR beta chain was found in a study of OX40 agonist ivuxolimab in advanced cancers. Across the study: Of the patients, three showed partial responses, one with hepatocellular carcinoma and two with cutaneous melanoma. Findings and limits, study-wide: Averaged across samples, CD8+ T cells carried more expanded clones than CD4+ did.

On this clone itself: What it binds is unknown.

Profiled with immunoSEQ multiplex PCR; TCRdb holds only in-frame clones, not every one. Of about 55,000 clones listed, nearly 80% are singletons. Germline-derived CDR1 and CDR2 are SGHTA and FQGNSA. V lost 10 bases and J 8 bases, leaving 18 bases between the germline ends. The CDR3 consists of 14 residues. The receptor was derived from an adult with an advanced solid tumor such as melanoma, head and neck, liver or kidney cancer. The sequencing here drew on CD4+ or CD8+ T cells sorted from blood, taken in a trial of the OX40 agonist ivuxolimab. This sequence joins TRBV7-2 and TRBJ1-6; a weak D match, TRBD1 (6 bases). The CDR3 DNA reads TGTGCCACTTCGCCGTCAGGGGCCCATTCACCCCTCCACTTT. Amino acid sequence: CATSPSGAHSPLHF.